Listed below are T cell receptor beta chains from one sample, sequenced in a study of blood T cell repertoires in COVID-19. TCRdb's table, derived via immunoSEQ multiplex PCR, lists solely in-frame clones and lacks some. Of around 360,000 clones listed, roughly 86% are singletons. The sequenced sample consisted of PBMCs or T cells enriched from blood (not recorded which). The receptors derive from a man between 40 and 49 years old in a cohort exposed to, infected with or recovered from COVID-19 (not recorded which). CDR3s include the opening cysteine and the closing phenylalanine or tryptophan. The order of the fields is clone size, D gene, V gene, J gene, CDR3 protein, CDR3 DNA. The D gene is left open where the match is weak. A clone size is listed for some rows: how often the clone was seen (once, few, many), or a class if it is expanded.

once	.	TRBV7-8	TRBJ1-6	CASSLGIPSYNSPLHF	TGTGCCAGCAGCTTGGGCATCCCCTCCTATAATTCACCCCTCCACTTT
.	TRBD2	TRBV15	TRBJ2-2	CATSSGTSGHTGELFF	TGTGCCACCAGCAGCGGAACTAGCGGGCACACCGGGGAGCTGTTTTTT
once	TRBD2	TRBV5-1	TRBJ2-2	CASSLAGGSNIGELFF	TGCGCCAGCAGCTTAGCGGGAGGGTCGAATATCGGGGAGCTGTTTTTT
.	.	TRBV28	TRBJ1-5	CASRPGGSNQPQHF	TGTGCCAGCAGGCCCGGAGGAAGCAATCAGCCCCAGCATTTT
.	.	TRBV11-3	TRBJ2-3	CASSLSEPADTQYF	TGTGCCAGCAGCTTGAGTGAGCCGGCAGATACGCAGTATTTT
.	.	TRBV27	TRBJ1-1	CASSPNRVSMNTEAFF	TGTGCCAGCAGTCCGAACAGGGTAAGCATGAACACTGAAGCTTTCTTT
.	.	TRBV5-1	TRBJ1-5	CASSPGSVAQPQHF	TGCGCCAGCAGCCCCGGGTCGGTCGCTCAGCCCCAGCATTTT
.	.	TRBV29-1	TRBJ1-1	CSVVLRLGNTEAFF	TGCAGCGTTGTTTTGAGGCTGGGGAACACTGAAGCTTTCTTT
.	.	TRBV23-1	TRBJ1-2	CASGPGNRNYGYTF	TGCGCCAGCGGACCCGGGAACCGAAACTATGGCTACACCTTC
.	TRBD1	TRBV10-3	TRBJ1-3	CAISTWTGLSSGNTIYF	TGTGCCATCAGTACCTGGACAGGTCTCAGCTCTGGAAACACCATATATTTT
.	TRBD1	TRBV9	TRBJ2-5	CASSVSNGQADRETQYF	TGTGCCAGCAGCGTATCGAATGGACAGGCCGATAGAGAGACCCAGTACTTC
.	TRBD1	TRBV2	TRBJ2-3	CASSAPSGQGADTQYF	TGTGCCAGCAGTGCCCCCTCGGGACAGGGGGCAGATACGCAGTATTTT
once	.	TRBV2	TRBJ1-4	CASSARRGGTNEKLFF	TGTGCCAGCAGCGCCCGAAGGGGGGGCACTAATGAAAAACTGTTTTTT
.	TRBD1	TRBV10-1	TRBJ2-2	CASSEGQGPNTGELFF	TGCGCCAGCAGTGAGGGACAGGGGCCTAACACCGGGGAGCTGTTTTTT
.	.	TRBV28	TRBJ2-2	CASRRNPQGLGELFF	TGTGCCAGCAGACGCAACCCACAGGGCCTCGGGGAGCTGTTTTTT
.	.	TRBV24-1	TRBJ2-3	CATSDPSTDTQYF	TGTGCCACCAGTGATCCTAGCACAGATACGCAGTATTTT
few	TRBD1	TRBV5-1	TRBJ2-7	CASSPTTGGNEQYF	TGCGCCAGCAGCCCGACGACAGGGGGAAACGAGCAGTACTTC
.	TRBD1	TRBV11-3	TRBJ2-5	CASSEGQGAETQYF	TGTGCCAGCAGCGAGGGACAGGGGGCAGAGACCCAGTACTTC
.	TRBD2	TRBV7-9	TRBJ2-3	CASSHSGSADTQYF	TGTGCCAGCAGCCATAGCGGGAGTGCAGATACGCAGTATTTT
.	.	TRBV20-1	TRBJ2-7	CSAKNRDEQYF	TGCAGTGCCAAAAACAGGGATGAGCAGTACTTC
.	TRBD2	TRBV19	TRBJ2-5	CASSTLSGTEETQYF	TGTGCCAGTAGTACGCTAAGCGGGACGGAAGAGACCCAGTACTTC
.	.	TRBV2	TRBJ1-5	CASSESTGRQPQHF	TGTGCCAGCAGTGAAAGTACAGGGCGTCAGCCCCAGCATTTT
.	TRBD1	TRBV6-5	TRBJ1-2	CASSIDRGDYGYTF	TGTGCCAGCAGCATCGACAGGGGGGACTATGGCTACACCTTC
.	.	TRBV30	TRBJ1-1	CAWTDWGRRTEAFF	TGTGCCTGGACCGACTGGGGGCGGCGCACTGAAGCTTTCTTT
.	.	TRBV7-9	TRBJ2-2	CATEGANTGELFF	TGTGCCACGGAGGGAGCGAACACCGGGGAGCTGTTTTTT
.	.	TRBV6-4	TRBJ2-1	CASSFKAGPGVSEQFF	TGTGCCAGCAGCTTTAAGGCGGGGCCTGGGGTCTCTGAGCAGTTCTTC
.	TRBD1	TRBV2	TRBJ1-1	CASSRTGEWSTEAFF	TGTGCCAGCAGTCGCACAGGGGAATGGTCCACTGAAGCTTTCTTT
.	.	TRBV29-1	TRBJ1-1	CSVSRGPHEAFF	TGCAGCGTGAGCCGGGGTCCTCATGAAGCTTTCTTT
.	TRBD1	TRBV7-2	TRBJ1-2	CASNINGLQGAGGYTF	TGTGCCAGCAACATAAACGGGTTACAGGGGGCTGGAGGCTACACCTTC
.	TRBD1	TRBV7-3	TRBJ1-6	CASSLWDRGQDSPLHF	TGTGCCAGCAGCTTATGGGACAGGGGGCAGGATTCACCCCTCCACTTT
once	.	TRBV18	TRBJ2-1	CASSLNEASYNEQFF	TGTGCCAGCTCACTTAACGAGGCCTCCTACAATGAGCAGTTCTTC
.	.	TRBV5-1	TRBJ2-1	CASSYEGFSYNEQFF	TGCGCCAGCAGCTATGAGGGCTTCTCCTACAATGAGCAGTTCTTC
.	TRBD2	TRBV6-5	TRBJ2-2	CASSYSPGGVTGELFF	TGTGCCAGCAGTTACTCCCCGGGAGGGGTCACCGGGGAGCTGTTTTTT
.	.	TRBV7-9	TRBJ1-2	CASSRNGNGYTF	TGTGCCAGCAGCCGAAACGGGAATGGCTACACCTTC
.	.	TRBV30	TRBJ1-5	CAWSVRGAGQPQHF	TGTGCCTGGAGTGTCAGGGGCGCCGGTCAGCCCCAGCATTTT
.	.	TRBV10-1	TRBJ1-1	CASRPGVALDTEAFF	TGCGCCAGCAGGCCAGGGGTTGCTTTAGACACTGAAGCTTTCTTT
.	TRBD2	TRBV11-2	TRBJ2-5	CASSTPLTSGRARTQYF	TGTGCCAGCAGCACACCCTTAACTAGCGGGAGGGCCAGGACCCAGTACTTC
.	TRBD1	TRBV24-1	TRBJ1-2	CATSDEGQGARDGYTF	TGTGCCACCAGTGATGAAGGACAGGGGGCGAGGGATGGCTACACCTTC
.	TRBD2	TRBV7-2	TRBJ2-3	CASSSNMREGTQYF	TGTGCCAGCAGCTCTAATATGCGGGAGGGGACGCAGTATTTT
.	.	TRBV2	TRBJ2-7	CASNKERTYEQYF	TGTGCCAGCAACAAGGAGCGAACCTACGAGCAGTACTTC
few	.	TRBV7-9	TRBJ2-5	CASSLERTVQETQYF	TGTGCCAGCAGCTTAGAAAGGACAGTCCAAGAGACCCAGTACTTC
.	TRBD2	TRBV7-9	TRBJ2-3	CASSTGLAVTDTQYF	TGTGCCAGCAGCACGGGACTAGCGGTCACAGATACGCAGTATTTT
.	TRBD1	TRBV18	TRBJ1-1	CASSQDRVITEAFF	TGTGCCAGCTCGCAGGACAGGGTAATCACTGAAGCTTTCTTT
.	TRBD2	TRBV10-3	TRBJ2-1	CAISNPGSGSSYNEQFF	TGTGCCATCAGCAACCCAGGGAGCGGGAGCTCCTACAATGAGCAGTTCTTC
.	.	TRBV5-5	TRBJ2-7	CASGFWSSYEQYF	TGTGCCAGCGGTTTTTGGAGCTCCTACGAGCAGTACTTC
.	TRBD2	TRBV18	TRBJ2-3	CASSPVGTSSTDTQYF	TGTGCCAGCTCACCGGTCGGGACTAGCAGCACAGATACGCAGTATTTT
.	.	TRBV19	TRBJ1-4	CASSLLGRDSNEKLFF	TGTGCCAGTAGTCTCCTAGGACGGGATTCTAATGAAAAACTGTTTTTT
.	TRBD2	TRBV5-1	TRBJ2-7	CASSWGLAGGYEQYF	TGCGCCAGCAGCTGGGGACTAGCGGGAGGCTACGAGCAGTACTTC
once	.	TRBV9	TRBJ2-6	CASSVVGGSGANVLTF	TGTGCCAGCAGCGTAGTGGGGGGCTCTGGGGCCAACGTCCTGACTTTC
.	.	TRBV5-1	TRBJ1-2	CASSLRGGTFDGYTF	TGCGCCAGCAGCTTGCGTGGGGGCACTTTCGATGGCTACACCTTC
.	TRBD1	TRBV19	TRBJ1-4	CASSIGTASNEKLFF	TGTGCCAGTAGTATTGGGACAGCTAGTAATGAAAAACTGTTTTTT
few	.	TRBV29-1	TRBJ2-5	CSVATPDVRGETQYF	TGCAGCGTCGCTACACCGGATGTCCGGGGAGAGACCCAGTACTTC
.	.	TRBV18	TRBJ2-2	CASSLQMGLTNTGELFF	TGTGCCAGCTCACTGCAAATGGGACTTACAAACACCGGGGAGCTGTTTTTT
.	.	TRBV9	TRBJ2-2	CASSVDTGELFF	TGTGCCAGCAGCGTCGACACAGGGGAGCTGTTTTTT
.	.	TRBV28	TRBJ2-4	CASSLSGNIQYF	TGTGCCAGCAGCCTTAGCGGAAACATTCAGTACTTC
once	TRBD2	TRBV11-2	TRBJ2-1	CASSSHTSGAGGEQFF	TGTGCCAGCAGCTCGCATACTAGCGGAGCCGGGGGTGAGCAGTTCTTC
once	TRBD1	TRBV30	TRBJ1-5	CAWSRDRDQPQHF	TGTGCCTGGTCCCGGGACAGGGATCAGCCCCAGCATTTT
.	TRBD1	TRBV27	TRBJ1-2	CASRLRAGTGRIGYTF	TGTGCCAGCAGGCTTAGGGCCGGGACAGGGAGAATTGGCTACACCTTC
.	TRBD1	TRBV28	TRBJ1-2	CAAGQGVPSGYTF	TGTGCCGCCGGACAGGGGGTACCGAGTGGCTACACCTTC
.	.	TRBV30	TRBJ1-5	CAWSRVAGTQHF	TGTGCCTGGAGTAGGGTAGCCGGGACCCAGCATTTT